This T cell receptor (beta chain) was retrieved from a study of response to subunit inactivated influenza vaccine. Findings of the study overall: Seasonal influenza vaccination, on each occasion, was suggested by the authors to recruit few new T cells.

The CDR3 runs 14 residues. CDR1 and CDR2 from the germline V gene are SGHTA and FQGNSA. V was cut by 2 bases and J by 4 bases, with 8 bases left in between. To note about this clonotype: Its matching antigen is unknown.

MiXCR was run by TCRdb on the RT-PCR reads, yielding one entry per CDR3 protein. Counted here are a few hundred thousand distinct CDR3 sequences, about 15% occurring once; the ten biggest clones make up 8.5% to 14%. The TCR originated in a man aged 50 to 60 who received an inactivated influenza vaccine. Source: PBMCs from blood, taken roughly 12 days after vaccination. The chain links TRBV7-2 to TRBJ2-2; TRBD1 or TRBD2 may be the D gene (5 bases each). Written as DNA, the CDR3 is TGTGCCAGCAGCTTATCAGGGACCACCGGGGAGCTGTTTTTT. It codes for CASSLSGTTGELFF.